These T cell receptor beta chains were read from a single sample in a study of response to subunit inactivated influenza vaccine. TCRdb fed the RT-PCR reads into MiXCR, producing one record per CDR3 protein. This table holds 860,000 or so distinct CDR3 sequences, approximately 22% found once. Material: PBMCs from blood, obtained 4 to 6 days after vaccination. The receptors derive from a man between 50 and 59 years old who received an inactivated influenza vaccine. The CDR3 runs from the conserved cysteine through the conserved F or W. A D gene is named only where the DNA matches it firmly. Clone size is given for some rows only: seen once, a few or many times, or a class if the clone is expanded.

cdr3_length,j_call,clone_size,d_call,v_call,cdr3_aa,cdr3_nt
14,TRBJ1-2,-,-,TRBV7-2,CASIHRGRDYGYTF,TGTGCCAGCATCCACCGCGGCAGGGACTATGGCTACACCTTC
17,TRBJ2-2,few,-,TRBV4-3,CASSQGVVEGDTGELFF,TGCGCCAGCAGCCAAGGGGTGGTCGAGGGTGACACCGGGGAGCTGTTTTTT
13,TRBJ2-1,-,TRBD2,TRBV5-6,CASSLGTRSEQFF,TGTGCCAGCAGCCTTGGGACTAGAAGTGAGCAGTTCTTC
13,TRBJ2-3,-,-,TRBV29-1,CSVDRGNTDTQYF,TGCAGCGTTGACCGGGGGAATACAGATACGCAGTATTTT
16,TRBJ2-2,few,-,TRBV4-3,CASSQDWGAGTGELFF,TGCGCCAGCAGCCAAGATTGGGGGGCCGGCACCGGGGAGCTGTTTTTT
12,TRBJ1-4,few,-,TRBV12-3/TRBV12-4,CASSPSSEKLFF,TGTGCCAGCAGTCCCTCCTCAGAAAAACTGTTTTTT
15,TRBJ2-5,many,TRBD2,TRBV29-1,CSVVLLAGAQETQYF,TGCAGCGTTGTTCTACTAGCGGGGGCCCAAGAGACCCAGTACTTC
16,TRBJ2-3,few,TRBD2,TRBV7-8,CASSSLLAGEVEAQYF,TGTGCCAGCAGCTCGCTACTAGCGGGAGAGGTTGAGGCGCAGTATTTT
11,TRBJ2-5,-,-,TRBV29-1,CSVRGSGTQYF,TGCAGCGTCAGGGGATCAGGGACCCAGTACTTC
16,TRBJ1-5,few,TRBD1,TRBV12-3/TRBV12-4,CASSSRTGARLEPQHF,TGTGCCAGCAGTTCCAGGACAGGGGCCCGGCTGGAGCCCCAGCATTTT
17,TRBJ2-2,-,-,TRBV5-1,CASSRAEEGGYTGELFF,TGCGCCAGCAGCCGCGCCGAGGAAGGGGGTTACACCGGGGAGCTGTTTTTT
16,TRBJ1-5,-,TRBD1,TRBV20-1,CSASSGTGGAAQPQHF,TGCAGTGCTAGTTCCGGGACAGGGGGCGCGGCTCAGCCCCAGCATTTT
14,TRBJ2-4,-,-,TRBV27,CASSSPLAKNIQYF,TGTGCCAGCAGTTCCCCTCTAGCCAAAAACATTCAGTACTTC
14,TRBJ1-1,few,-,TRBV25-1,CASSVTGMNTEAFF,TGTGCCAGCAGCGTTACAGGGATGAACACTGAAGCTTTCTTT
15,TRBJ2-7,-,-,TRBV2,CASSFQGSGWDEQYF,TGTGCCAGCAGTTTCCAGGGGTCGGGATGGGACGAGCAGTACTTC
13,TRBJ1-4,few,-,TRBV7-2,CASSSATNEKLFF,TGTGCCAGCAGCTCGGCAACTAATGAAAAACTGTTTTTT
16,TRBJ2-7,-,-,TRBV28,CASSFPRDVVTYEQYF,TGTGCCAGCAGTTTCCCACGGGACGTAGTTACCTACGAGCAGTACTTC
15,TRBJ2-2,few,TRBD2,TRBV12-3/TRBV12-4,CASTAGGENTGELFF,TGTGCCAGCACTGCGGGGGGGGAGAACACCGGGGAGCTGTTTTTT
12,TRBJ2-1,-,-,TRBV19,CASSIPGYEQFF,TGTGCCAGTAGTATCCCAGGGTATGAGCAGTTCTTC
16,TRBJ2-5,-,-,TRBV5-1,CASAHGDITLGETQYF,TGCGCCAGCGCCCATGGGGACATCACCCTCGGGGAGACCCAGTACTTC
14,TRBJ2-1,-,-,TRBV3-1,CASSQEGRLNEQFF,TGTGCCAGCAGCCAAGAGGGCAGACTAAATGAGCAGTTCTTC
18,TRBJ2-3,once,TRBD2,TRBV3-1,CASSQRLAGGTSTDTQYF,TGTGCCAGCAGCCAAAGACTAGCGGGGGGCACTAGCACAGATACGCAGTATTTT
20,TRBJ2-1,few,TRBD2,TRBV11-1,CASSSREARRLAGSRNEQFF,TGTGCCAGCAGCTCAAGAGAAGCCCGTCGACTAGCGGGATCCCGAAATGAGCAGTTCTTC
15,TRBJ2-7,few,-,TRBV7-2,CASSPSTVSSYEQYF,TGTGCCAGCAGCCCTTCGACGGTGTCCTCCTACGAGCAGTACTTC
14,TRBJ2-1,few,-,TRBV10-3,CAITTTRSANEQFF,TGTGCCATCACCACGACGCGTTCAGCCAATGAGCAGTTCTTC
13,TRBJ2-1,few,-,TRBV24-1,CATDSGAYNEQFF,TGTGCCACCGACTCCGGTGCCTACAATGAGCAGTTCTTC
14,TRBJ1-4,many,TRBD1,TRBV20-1,CSATRQGRWEKLFF,TGCAGTGCCACCCGACAGGGGCGGTGGGAAAAACTGTTTTTT
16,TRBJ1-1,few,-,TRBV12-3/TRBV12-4,CASSLSFGSGHTEAFF,TGTGCCAGCAGTTTAAGTTTCGGGAGCGGCCACACTGAAGCTTTCTTT
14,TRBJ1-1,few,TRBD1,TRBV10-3,CAITNTGAIYEAFF,TGTGCCATCACCAACACAGGGGCGATATATGAAGCTTTCTTT
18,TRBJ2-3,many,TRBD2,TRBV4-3,CASSRTRLPGGFTDTQYF,TGCGCCAGCAGCCGGACAAGACTCCCGGGGGGGTTCACAGATACGCAGTATTTT
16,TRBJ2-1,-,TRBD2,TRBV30,CAWSVLASGIRNEQFF,TGTGCCTGGAGTGTACTCGCTAGCGGGATTAGAAATGAGCAGTTCTTC
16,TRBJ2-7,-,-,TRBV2,CASRLAGTLARDEQYF,TGTGCCAGCAGATTAGCCGGGACTCTGGCCAGGGACGAGCAGTACTTC
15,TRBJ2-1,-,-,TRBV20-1,CSARKLSSSYNEQFF,TGCAGTGCTAGAAAGTTGTCGAGCTCCTACAATGAGCAGTTCTTC
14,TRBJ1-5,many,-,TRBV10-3,CAISESGGGQPQHF,TGTGCCATCAGTGAAAGTGGGGGGGGTCAGCCCCAGCATTTT